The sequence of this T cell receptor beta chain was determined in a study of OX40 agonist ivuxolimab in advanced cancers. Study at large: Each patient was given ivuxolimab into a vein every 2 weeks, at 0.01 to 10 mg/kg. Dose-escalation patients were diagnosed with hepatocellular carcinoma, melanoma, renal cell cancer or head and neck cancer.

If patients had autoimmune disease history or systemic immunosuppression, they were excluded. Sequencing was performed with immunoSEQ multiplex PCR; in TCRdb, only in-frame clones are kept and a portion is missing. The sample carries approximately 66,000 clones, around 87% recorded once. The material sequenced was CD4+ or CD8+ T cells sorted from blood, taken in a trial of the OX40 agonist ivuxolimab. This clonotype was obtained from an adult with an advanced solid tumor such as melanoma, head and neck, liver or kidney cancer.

CDR3 amino acids: CASSFGGLNTGELFF. DNA of the CDR3: TGCGCCAGCAGCTTTGGGGGCCTTAACACCGGGGAGCTGTTTTTT. The chain employs TRBV5-1 and TRBJ2-2; maybe TRBD1 (6 bases). Between the trimmed V and J ends, which lost 2 bases and 2 bases, there was a span of 10 bases. Germline loops: CDR1 SGHRS, CDR2 YFSETQ. The CDR3 is made up of 15 amino acids.